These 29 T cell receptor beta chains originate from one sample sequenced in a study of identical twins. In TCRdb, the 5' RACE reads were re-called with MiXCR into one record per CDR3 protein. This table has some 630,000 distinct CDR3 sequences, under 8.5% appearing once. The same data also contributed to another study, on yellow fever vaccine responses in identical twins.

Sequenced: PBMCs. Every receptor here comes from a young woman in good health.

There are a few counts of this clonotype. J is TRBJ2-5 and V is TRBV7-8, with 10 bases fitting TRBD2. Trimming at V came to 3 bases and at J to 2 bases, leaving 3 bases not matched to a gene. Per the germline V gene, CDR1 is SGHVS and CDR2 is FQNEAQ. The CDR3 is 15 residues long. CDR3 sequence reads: CASSFTSGEQETQYF. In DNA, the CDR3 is TGTGCCAGCAGCTTTACTAGCGGGGAGCAAGAGACCCAGTACTTC.

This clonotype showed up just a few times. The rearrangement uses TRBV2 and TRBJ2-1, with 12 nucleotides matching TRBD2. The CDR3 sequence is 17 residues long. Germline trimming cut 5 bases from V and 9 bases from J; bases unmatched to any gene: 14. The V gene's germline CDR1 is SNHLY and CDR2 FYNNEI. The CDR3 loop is CASSQNARGLAGGEQFF. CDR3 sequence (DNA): TGTGCCAGCAGTCAAAATGCCCGGGGACTAGCGGGCGGTGAGCAGTTCTTC.

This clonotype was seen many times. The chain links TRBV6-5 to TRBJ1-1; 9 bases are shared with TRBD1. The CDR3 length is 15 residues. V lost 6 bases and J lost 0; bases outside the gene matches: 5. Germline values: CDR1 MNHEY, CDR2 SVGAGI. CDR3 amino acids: CASSYRQGVNTEAFF. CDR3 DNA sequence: TGTGCCAGCAGCTACAGACAGGGGGTGAACACTGAAGCTTTCTTT.

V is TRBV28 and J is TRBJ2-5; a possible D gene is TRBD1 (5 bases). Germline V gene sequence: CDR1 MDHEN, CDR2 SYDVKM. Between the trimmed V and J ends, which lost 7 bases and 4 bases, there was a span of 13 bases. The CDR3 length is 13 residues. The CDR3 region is CASTQGGTETQYF. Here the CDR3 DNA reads TGTGCCAGCACCCAGGGTGGTACAGAGACCCAGTACTTC.

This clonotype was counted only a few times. The CDR3 spells CASSPPPSVPTDTQYF. The CDR3 bases are TGTGCCAGCAGCCCGCCCCCTAGCGTACCCACAGATACGCAGTATTTT. V usage is TRBV7-9 and J usage is TRBJ2-3; maybe TRBD2 (6 bases). Deletions cut 5 bases from V and 2 bases from J, with 17 bases between. Germline-derived CDR1 and CDR2 are SEHNR and FQNEAQ (reference sequence). This CDR3 has 16 amino acids.

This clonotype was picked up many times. The CDR3 sequence is CASSQRGGINEQFF. CDR3 coding DNA: TGTGCCAGCAGCCAAAGAGGGGGGATCAATGAGCAGTTCTTC. This sequence joins TRBV4-2 and TRBJ2-1, with D perhaps being TRBD1 or TRBD2 (6 bases each). Germline CDR1 is LGHNA and CDR2 is YNFKEQ. The germline V and J ends were trimmed by 2 bases and 6 bases, with 11 bases remaining between them. The CDR3 has 14 amino acids.

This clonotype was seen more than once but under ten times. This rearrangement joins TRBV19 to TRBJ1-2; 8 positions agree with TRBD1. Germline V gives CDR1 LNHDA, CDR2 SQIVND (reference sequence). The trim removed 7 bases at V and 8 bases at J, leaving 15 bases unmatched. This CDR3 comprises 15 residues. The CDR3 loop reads CASIADRARHGGYTF. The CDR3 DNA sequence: TGTGCCAGTATTGCGGACAGGGCTCGACATGGAGGCTACACCTTC.

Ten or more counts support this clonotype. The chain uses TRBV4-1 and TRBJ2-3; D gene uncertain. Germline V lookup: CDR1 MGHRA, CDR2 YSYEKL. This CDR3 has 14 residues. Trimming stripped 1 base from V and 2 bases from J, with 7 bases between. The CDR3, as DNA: TGCGCCAGCAGCCAAGTGGTGATCACAGATACGCAGTATTTT. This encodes CASSQVVITDTQYF.

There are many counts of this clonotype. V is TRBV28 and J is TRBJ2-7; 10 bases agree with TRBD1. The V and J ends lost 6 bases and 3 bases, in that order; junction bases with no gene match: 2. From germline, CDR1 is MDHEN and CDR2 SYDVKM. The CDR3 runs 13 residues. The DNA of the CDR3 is TGTGCCAGCAGGGGACAGGGGTACTACGAGCAGTACTTC. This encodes CASRGQGYYEQYF.

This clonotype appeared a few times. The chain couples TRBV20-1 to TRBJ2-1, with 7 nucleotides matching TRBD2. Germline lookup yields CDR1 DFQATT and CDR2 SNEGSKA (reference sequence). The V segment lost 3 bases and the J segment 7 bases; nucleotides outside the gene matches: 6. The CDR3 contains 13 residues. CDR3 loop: CSASGGSANEQFF. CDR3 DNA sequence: TGCAGTGCTAGCGGGGGGTCGGCGAATGAGCAGTTCTTC.

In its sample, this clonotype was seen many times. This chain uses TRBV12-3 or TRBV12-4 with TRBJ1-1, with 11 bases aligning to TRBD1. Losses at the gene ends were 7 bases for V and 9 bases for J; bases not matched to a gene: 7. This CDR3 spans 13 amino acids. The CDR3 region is CASTSGQGGKAFF. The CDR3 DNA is TGTGCCAGCACCTCGGGACAGGGGGGAAAAGCTTTCTTT.

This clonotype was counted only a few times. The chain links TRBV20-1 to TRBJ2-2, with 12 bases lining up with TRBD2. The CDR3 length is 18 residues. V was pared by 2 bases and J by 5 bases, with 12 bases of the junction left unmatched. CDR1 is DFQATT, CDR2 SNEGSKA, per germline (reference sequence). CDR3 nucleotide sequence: TGCAGTGCTAGAACAACTAGCGGGGGGACCTCGGGGACCGGGGAGCTGTTTTTT. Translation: CSARTTSGGTSGTGELFF.

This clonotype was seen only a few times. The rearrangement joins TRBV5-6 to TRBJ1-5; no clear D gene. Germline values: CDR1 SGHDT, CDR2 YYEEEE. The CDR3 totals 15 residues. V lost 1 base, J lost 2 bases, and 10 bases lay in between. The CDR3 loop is CASSLQRSGNQPQHF. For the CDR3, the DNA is TGTGCCAGCAGCTTGCAACGATCGGGCAATCAGCCCCAGCATTTT.

The CDR3 region is CASSEALRDTYGYTF. The CDR3 DNA follows: TGTGCCAGCAGTGAAGCGCTTCGGGACACCTATGGCTACACCTTC. The chain carries TRBV6-1 and TRBJ1-2, with D possibly TRBD1 on 6 matching bases. This CDR3 region has 15 residues. Germline V CDR1 and CDR2: MNHNS, SASEGT. The V gene lost 0 bases and the J gene lost 4 bases, with 12 bases spanning the gap.

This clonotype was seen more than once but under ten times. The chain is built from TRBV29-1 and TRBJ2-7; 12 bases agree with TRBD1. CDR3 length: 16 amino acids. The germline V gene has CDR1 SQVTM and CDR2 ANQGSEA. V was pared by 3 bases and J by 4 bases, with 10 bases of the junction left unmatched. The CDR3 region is CSVEQPGTGGAYEQYF. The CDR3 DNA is TGCAGCGTTGAGCAACCCGGGACAGGGGGCGCTTACGAGCAGTACTTC.

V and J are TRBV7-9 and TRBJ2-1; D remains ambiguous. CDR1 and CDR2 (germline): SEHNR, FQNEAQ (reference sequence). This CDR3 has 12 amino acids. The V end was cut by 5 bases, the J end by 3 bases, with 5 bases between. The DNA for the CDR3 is TGTGCCAGCAGCGACAACTACAATGAGCAGTTCTTC. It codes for CASSDNYNEQFF.

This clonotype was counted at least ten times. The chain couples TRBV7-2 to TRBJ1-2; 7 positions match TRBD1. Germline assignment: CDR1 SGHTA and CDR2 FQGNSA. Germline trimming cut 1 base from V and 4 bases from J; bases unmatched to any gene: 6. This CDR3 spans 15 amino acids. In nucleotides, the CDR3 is TGTGCCAGCAGCTTAGGACAGGGTGGTATCTATGGCTACACCTTC. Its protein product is CASSLGQGGIYGYTF. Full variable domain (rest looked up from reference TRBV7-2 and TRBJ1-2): GAGVSQSPSNKVTEKGKDVELRCDPISGHTALYWYRQSLGQGLEFLIYFQGNSAPDKSGLPSDRFSAERTGGSVSTLTIQRTQQEDSAVYLCASSLGQGGIYGYTFGSGTRLTVV.

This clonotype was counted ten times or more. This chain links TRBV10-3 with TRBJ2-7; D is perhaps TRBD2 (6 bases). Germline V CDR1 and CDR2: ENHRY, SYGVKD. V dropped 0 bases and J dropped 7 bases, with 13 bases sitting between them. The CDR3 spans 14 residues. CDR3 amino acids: CAISESGTPKEQYF. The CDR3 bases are TGTGCCATCAGTGAGTCCGGGACTCCGAAAGAGCAGTACTTC.

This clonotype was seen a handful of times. The CDR3 sequence is CASSPWATVGTAEGYTF. CDR3 bases: TGTGCCAGCAGCCCCTGGGCGACCGTTGGGACCGCCGAAGGCTACACCTTC. J is TRBJ1-2 and V is TRBV7-9, with D possibly matching TRBD1 (5 bases). The length of the CDR3 is 17 residues. Between the trimmed V and J ends, which lost 5 bases and 8 bases, there was a span of 27 bases. In germline, CDR1 is SEHNR, CDR2 FQNEAQ (reference sequence).

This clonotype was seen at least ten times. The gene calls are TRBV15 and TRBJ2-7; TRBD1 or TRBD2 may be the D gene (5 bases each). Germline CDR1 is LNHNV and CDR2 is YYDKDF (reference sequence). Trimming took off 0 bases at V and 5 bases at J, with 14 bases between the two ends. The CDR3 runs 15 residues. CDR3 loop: CATSRDLGVGNEQYV. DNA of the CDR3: TGTGCCACCAGCAGAGATCTGGGGGTCGGTAACGAGCAGTACGTC.

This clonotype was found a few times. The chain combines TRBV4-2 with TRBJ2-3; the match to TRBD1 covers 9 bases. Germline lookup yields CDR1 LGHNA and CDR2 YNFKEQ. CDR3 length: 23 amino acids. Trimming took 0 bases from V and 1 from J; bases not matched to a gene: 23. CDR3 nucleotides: TGTGCCAGCAGCCAAGAAGGGTTGAATTGGGGACAGGGAGGTATAGGGGGCACAGATACGCAGTATTTT. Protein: CASSQEGLNWGQGGIGGTDTQYF.

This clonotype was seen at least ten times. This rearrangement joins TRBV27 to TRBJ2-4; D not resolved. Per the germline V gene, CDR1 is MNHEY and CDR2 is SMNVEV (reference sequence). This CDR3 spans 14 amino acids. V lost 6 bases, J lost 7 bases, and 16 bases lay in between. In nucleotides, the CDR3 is TGTGCCAGCAGCCCCCTTCAGGCGGCGAACATTCAGTACTTC. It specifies CASSPLQAANIQYF.

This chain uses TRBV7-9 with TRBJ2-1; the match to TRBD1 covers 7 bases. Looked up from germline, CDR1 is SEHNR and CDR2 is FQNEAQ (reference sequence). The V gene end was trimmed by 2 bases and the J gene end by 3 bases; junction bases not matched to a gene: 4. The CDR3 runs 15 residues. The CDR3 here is CASSLFGTVYNEQFF. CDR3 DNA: TGTGCCAGCAGCTTATTCGGGACAGTCTACAATGAGCAGTTCTTC.

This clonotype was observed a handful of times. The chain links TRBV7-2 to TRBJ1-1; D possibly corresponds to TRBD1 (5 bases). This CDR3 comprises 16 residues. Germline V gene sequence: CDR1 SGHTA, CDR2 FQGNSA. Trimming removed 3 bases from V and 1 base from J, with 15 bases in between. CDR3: CASSFRSAGQNTEAFF. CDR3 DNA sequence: TGTGCCAGCAGCTTTCGTTCGGCAGGGCAGAACACTGAAGCTTTCTTT.

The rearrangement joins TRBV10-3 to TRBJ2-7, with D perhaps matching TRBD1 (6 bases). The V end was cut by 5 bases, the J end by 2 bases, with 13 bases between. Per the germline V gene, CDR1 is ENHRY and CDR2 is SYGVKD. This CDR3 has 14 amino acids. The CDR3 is CAISRSGDPYEQYV. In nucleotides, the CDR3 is TGTGCCATCAGTAGGTCAGGGGATCCCTACGAGCAGTACGTC.

The CDR3 here is CASSHSDLQNIQYF. The CDR3 DNA sequence: TGTGCCAGCAGCCACAGTGATCTCCAAAACATTCAGTACTTC. The chain employs TRBV12-3 or TRBV12-4 and TRBJ2-4; D is undetermined. The CDR3 is 14 residues long. V lost 6 bases and J 5 bases, leaving 14 bases between the germline ends.

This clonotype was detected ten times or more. CDR3 sequence (DNA): TGTGCCAGCAGCCGCACAAACTACAATGAGCAGTTCTTC. This translates into CASSRTNYNEQFF. V and J are TRBV28 and TRBJ2-1; D is unresolved. V was shortened by 6 bases and J by 3 bases, with 9 bases between the two germline ends. This CDR3 region has 13 residues. Germline V gene sequence: CDR1 MDHEN, CDR2 SYDVKM.

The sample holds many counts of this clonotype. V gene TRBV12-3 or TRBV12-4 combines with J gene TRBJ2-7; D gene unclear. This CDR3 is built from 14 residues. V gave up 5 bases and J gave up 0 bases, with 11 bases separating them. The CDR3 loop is CASSLREISYEQYF. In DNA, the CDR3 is TGTGCCAGCAGTCTAAGGGAAATCTCCTACGAGCAGTACTTC.

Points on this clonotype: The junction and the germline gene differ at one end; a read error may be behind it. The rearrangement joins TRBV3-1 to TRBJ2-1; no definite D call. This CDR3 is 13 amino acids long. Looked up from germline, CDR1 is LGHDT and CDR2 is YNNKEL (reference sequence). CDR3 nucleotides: TGTGCCAGCACCCAAAGAGGTTACAATGAGCAGTTCTTC. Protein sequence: CASTQRGYNEQFF.